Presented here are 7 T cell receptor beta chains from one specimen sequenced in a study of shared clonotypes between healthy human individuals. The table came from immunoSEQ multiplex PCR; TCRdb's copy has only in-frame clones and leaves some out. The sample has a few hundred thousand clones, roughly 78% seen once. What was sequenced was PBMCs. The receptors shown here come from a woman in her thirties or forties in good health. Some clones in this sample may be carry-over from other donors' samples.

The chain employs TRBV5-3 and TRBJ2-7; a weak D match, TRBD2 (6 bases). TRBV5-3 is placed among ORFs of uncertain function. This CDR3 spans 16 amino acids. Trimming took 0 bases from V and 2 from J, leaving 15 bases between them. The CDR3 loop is CARSLVTRDSTYEQYF. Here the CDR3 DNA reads TGTGCCAGAAGCTTGGTAACCCGGGACTCGACCTACGAGCAGTACTTC.

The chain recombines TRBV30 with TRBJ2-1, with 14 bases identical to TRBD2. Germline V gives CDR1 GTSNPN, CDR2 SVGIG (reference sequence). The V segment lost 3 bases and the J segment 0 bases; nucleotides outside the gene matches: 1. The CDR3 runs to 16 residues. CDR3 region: CAWRGTSGSSYNEQFF. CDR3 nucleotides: TGTGCCTGGAGGGGGACTAGCGGGAGCTCCTACAATGAGCAGTTCTTC.

CDR3 loop: CASSKTRDHPINEQFF. The CDR3 DNA is TGTGCCAGCAGCAAGACCCGGGACCACCCGATCAATGAGCAGTTCTTC. The chain joins TRBV5-6 to TRBJ2-1; D may correspond to TRBD1 or TRBD2 (5 bases each). Trimming took 4 bases from V and 6 from J, leaving 20 bases between them. The V gene's germline CDR1 is SGHDT and CDR2 YYEEEE. The CDR3 covers 16 residues. Looking up the rest from reference TRBV5-6 and TRBJ2-1 gives the full variable domain: DAGVTQSPTHLIKTRGQQVTLRCSPKSGHDTVSWYQQALGQGPQFIFQYYEEEERQRGNFPDRFSGHQFPNYSSELNVNALLLGDSALYLCASSKTRDHPINEQFFGPGTRLTVL.

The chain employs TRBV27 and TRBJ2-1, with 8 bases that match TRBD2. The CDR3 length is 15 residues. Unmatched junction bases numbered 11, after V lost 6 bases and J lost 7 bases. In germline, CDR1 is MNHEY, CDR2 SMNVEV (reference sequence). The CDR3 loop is CASSQPLAGLNEQFF. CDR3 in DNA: TGTGCCAGCAGCCAACCCTTAGCGGGACTAAATGAGCAGTTCTTC.

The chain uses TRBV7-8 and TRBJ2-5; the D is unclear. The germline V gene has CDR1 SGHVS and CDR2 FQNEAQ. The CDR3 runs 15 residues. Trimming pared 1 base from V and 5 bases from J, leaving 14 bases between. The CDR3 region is CASSLVRVRWETQYF. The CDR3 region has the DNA TGTGCCAGCAGCTTAGTAAGGGTGAGATGGGAGACCCAGTACTTC.

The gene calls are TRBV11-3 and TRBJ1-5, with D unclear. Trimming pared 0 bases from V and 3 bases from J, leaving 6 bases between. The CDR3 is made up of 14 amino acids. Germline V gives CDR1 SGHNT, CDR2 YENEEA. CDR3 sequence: CASSLEGLNQPQHF. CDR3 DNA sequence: TGTGCCAGCAGCTTAGAAGGGCTCAATCAGCCCCAGCATTTT.

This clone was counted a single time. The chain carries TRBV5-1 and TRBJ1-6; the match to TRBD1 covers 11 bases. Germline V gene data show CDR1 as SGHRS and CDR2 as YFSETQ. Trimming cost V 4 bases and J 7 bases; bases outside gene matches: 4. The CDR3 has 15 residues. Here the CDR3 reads CASSTGQGVNSPLHF. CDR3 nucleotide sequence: TGCGCCAGCAGCACGGGACAGGGGGTAAATTCACCCCTCCACTTT.